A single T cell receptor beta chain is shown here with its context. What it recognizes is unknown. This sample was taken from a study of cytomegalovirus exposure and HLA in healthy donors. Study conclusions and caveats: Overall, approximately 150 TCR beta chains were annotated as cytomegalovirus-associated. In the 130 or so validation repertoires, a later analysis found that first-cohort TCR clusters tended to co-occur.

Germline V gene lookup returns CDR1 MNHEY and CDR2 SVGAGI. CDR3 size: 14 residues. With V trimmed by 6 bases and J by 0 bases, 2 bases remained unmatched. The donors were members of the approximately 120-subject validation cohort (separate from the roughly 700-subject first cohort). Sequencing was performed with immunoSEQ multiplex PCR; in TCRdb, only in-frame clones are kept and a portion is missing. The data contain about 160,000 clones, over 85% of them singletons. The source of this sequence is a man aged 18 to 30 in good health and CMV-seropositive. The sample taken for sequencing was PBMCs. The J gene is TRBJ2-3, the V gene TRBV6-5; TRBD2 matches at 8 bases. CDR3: CASRVAGSTDTQYF. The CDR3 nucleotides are TGTGCCAGCAGGGTAGCGGGGAGCACAGATACGCAGTATTTT.